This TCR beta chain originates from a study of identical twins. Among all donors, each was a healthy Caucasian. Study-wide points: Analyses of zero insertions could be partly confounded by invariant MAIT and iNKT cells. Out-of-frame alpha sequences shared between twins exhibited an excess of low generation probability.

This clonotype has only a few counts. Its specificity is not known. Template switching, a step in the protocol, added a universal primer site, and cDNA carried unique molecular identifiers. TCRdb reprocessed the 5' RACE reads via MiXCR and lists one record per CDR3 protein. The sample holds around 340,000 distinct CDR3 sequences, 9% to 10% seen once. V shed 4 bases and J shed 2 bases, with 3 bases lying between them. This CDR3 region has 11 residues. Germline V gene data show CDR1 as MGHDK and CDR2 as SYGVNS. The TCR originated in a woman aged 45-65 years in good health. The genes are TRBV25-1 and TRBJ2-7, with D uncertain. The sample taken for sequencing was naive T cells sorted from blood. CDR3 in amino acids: CASSGPYEQYF. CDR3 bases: TGTGCCAGCAGTGGCCCCTACGAGCAGTACTTC.